Shown below are 30 T cell receptor beta chains from a single sample sequenced in a study of T cell changes during pregnancy in multiple sclerosis. Profiling relied on immunoSEQ multiplex PCR, and the TCRdb table lists in-frame clones only, not all of them. The table lists over 35,000 clones, around nine tenths of them singletons. Sequencing was performed on CD4+ T cells from peripheral blood mononuclear cells, taken in the first trimester of pregnancy. These receptors all stem from a female donor in good health, enrolled as a control in a pregnancy study.

On this clone: The junction does not match germline at one end; this may be a read error. As DNA, the CDR3 is TGTGCCTGGAGTGCAACAGGCCAAGTGACCCAGTACTTC. Protein: CAWSATGQVTQYF. V is TRBV30 and J is TRBJ2-5; D may be TRBD1 (5 bases). The CDR3 totals 13 residues. The germline V gene has CDR1 GTSNPN and CDR2 SVGIG (reference sequence).

The chain employs TRBV4-3 and TRBJ2-3; 14 nucleotides align to TRBD2. V was pared by 3 bases and J by 6 bases, with 8 bases of the junction left unmatched. CDR3 length equals 17 residues. CDR1 is LGHNA and CDR2 is YSLEER in the germline V gene. The DNA for the CDR3 is TGCGCCAGCAGCCATTGGACTAGCGGGGGGCAAGGGGATACGCAGTATTTT. It specifies CASSHWTSGGQGDTQYF.

For the CDR3, the DNA is TGTGCCAGCAGCCCGTCCGCGGGGGGGCTGACCGGGGAGCTGTTTTTT. It translates to CASSPSAGGLTGELFF. This chain links TRBV7-2 with TRBJ2-2; TRBD2 matches at 9 bases. This CDR3 contains 16 residues. Germline assignment: CDR1 SGHTA and CDR2 FQGNSA. V shed 5 bases, J shed 5 bases, and the junction held 9 bases outside the gene matches.

This sequence joins TRBV29-1 and TRBJ1-2; D gene ambiguous. Germline V CDR1 and CDR2: SQVTM, ANQGSEA. V lost 4 bases to trimming and J lost 6 bases, with 15 bases between them. CDR3 length equals 13 residues. CDR3 in DNA: TGCAGCGTTGTGAGGGTCGGTGGGCATGGCTACACCTTC. It codes for CSVVRVGGHGYTF. Complete variable domain (other parts from reference TRBV29-1 and TRBJ1-2): SAVISQKPSRDICQRGTSLTIQCQVDSQVTMMFWYRQQPGQSLTLIATANQGSEATYESGFVIDKFPISRPNLTFSTLTVSNMSPEDSSIYLCSVVRVGGHGYTFGSGTRLTVV.

This chain connects TRBV5-4 to TRBJ2-2, with TRBD1 as a possible D gene (6 bases). The CDR3 extends over 16 amino acids. Trimming removed 5 bases at V and 1 base at J, with 15 bases between. CDR1 and CDR2 from the germline V gene are SGHNT and YYREEE (reference sequence). Here the CDR3 reads CASSSLRGRNTGELFF. The CDR3, as DNA: TGTGCCAGCAGTTCGCTCAGGGGCCGGAACACCGGGGAGCTGTTTTTT.

In its sample, this clone was seen once. V is TRBV7-8 and J is TRBJ1-1; 7 bases fit TRBD1. This CDR3 is built from 14 residues. J lost 5 bases, V lost 4 bases, and 7 bases had no gene match. Germline assignment: CDR1 SGHVS and CDR2 FQNEAQ. CDR3 region: CASSSERGRTEAFF. CDR3 nucleotide sequence: TGTGCCAGCAGCTCAGAGAGGGGGCGGACTGAAGCTTTCTTT.

The V gene is TRBV9, the J gene TRBJ1-1; possibly TRBD1 for D (6 bases). CDR1 and CDR2 from the germline V gene are SGDLS and YYNGEE. The V end lost 4 bases, the J end lost 11 bases, and 21 bases lay between the germline ends. The CDR3 runs 14 residues. For the CDR3, the DNA is TGTGCCAGCAGCACCAAAGGGGGTCCCGTGGGGGCTTTCTTT. This encodes CASSTKGGPVGAFF.

The CDR3, as DNA: TGTGCCACCAGCAGAGATAAACAGCACTCCTACAATGAGCAGTTCTTC. It yields the protein CATSRDKQHSYNEQFF. The chain joins TRBV15 to TRBJ2-1; no reliable D call. The ends were cut back, 0 bases at V and 0 bases at J, with 9 bases in the middle. Germline V gives CDR1 LNHNV, CDR2 YYDKDF (reference sequence). The CDR3 spans 16 residues.

This chain connects TRBV30 to TRBJ2-7; TRBD2 is a possible D gene (6 bases). Germline V gene lookup returns CDR1 GTSNPN and CDR2 SVGIG (reference sequence). The CDR3 is 13 residues long. Trimming stripped 0 bases from V and 3 bases from J, with 9 bases between. CDR3 bases: TGTGCCTGGAGTGTCCCCGGGGGCTACGAGCAGTACTTC. Translation: CAWSVPGGYEQYF.

This chain links TRBV25-1 with TRBJ1-2; D is undetermined. Germline-derived CDR1 and CDR2 are MGHDK and SYGVNS. Trimming took 4 bases from V and 6 from J, leaving 12 bases between them. The CDR3 spans 13 residues. The CDR3 coding sequence is TGTGCCAGCAGTGGGAGGGCCCGGGATGGCTACACCTTC. Translation gives CASSGRARDGYTF.

As for this clone: The junction departs from germline at one end; a sequencing error may be responsible. This sample also contains other DNA sequences that code for the same CDR3. The rearrangement joins TRBV29-1 to TRBJ1-1; tentative D call: TRBD1 (6 bases). In germline, CDR1 is SQVTM, CDR2 ANQGSEA. The CDR3 is 14 amino acids. CDR3 coding DNA: TGCAGCGCCTTCGCGGGGGGGGCCGACACTGAGGCTTTCTTT. This translates into CSAFAGGADTEAFF.

The chain is built from TRBV5-8 and TRBJ2-2, with D perhaps matching TRBD2 (5 bases). Germline V lookup: CDR1 SGHTS, CDR2 YDEGEE. The CDR3 is 16 amino acids. V lost 0 bases to trimming and J lost 1 base, with 10 bases between them. In DNA form, the CDR3 reads TGTGCCAGCAGCTTGGGGCGAGGGATGAACACCGGGGAGCTGTTTTTT. This translates into CASSLGRGMNTGELFF.

J is TRBJ1-2 and V is TRBV4-3; the D is unclear. Trimming shortened V by 0 bases and J by 2 bases, and 10 bases separated the two germline ends. In germline, CDR1 is LGHNA, CDR2 YSLEER. The CDR3 has 15 amino acids. The CDR3 is CASSQDPWQNYGYTF. In DNA, the CDR3 is TGCGCCAGCAGCCAAGACCCTTGGCAGAACTATGGCTACACCTTC.

The CDR3 DNA follows: TGTGCCAGCAGGCTTCTAGTGGCCCGAAACATTCAGTACTTC. This sequence encodes CASRLLVARNIQYF. The J gene is TRBJ2-4, the V gene TRBV2; D is ambiguous. Between the trimmed V and J ends, which lost 6 bases and 6 bases, there was a span of 15 bases. Germline V gene data show CDR1 as SNHLY and CDR2 as FYNNEI. The CDR3 length is 14 residues.

The V call is TRBV29-1, the J call TRBJ1-2; 8 nucleotides match TRBD1. With V trimmed by 6 bases and J by 8 bases, 11 bases remained unmatched. Per germline, CDR1 SQVTM and CDR2 ANQGSEA. The CDR3 runs to 13 residues. The CDR3 DNA is TGCAGCGTAGAAACAGGGGGAAAGGGAGGCTACACCTTC. This gives the protein CSVETGGKGGYTF.

This chain joins TRBV5-6 and TRBJ2-5, with 12 bases aligning to TRBD2. The CDR3 sequence is 14 residues long. Germline values: CDR1 SGHDT, CDR2 YYEEEE. V shed 5 bases, J shed 7 bases, and the junction held 6 bases outside the gene matches. CDR3 region: CASRTSGGSGTQYF. The CDR3 DNA follows: TGTGCCAGCAGAACTAGCGGGGGGTCCGGGACCCAGTACTTC.

This chain links TRBV6-6 with TRBJ1-1; the D gene is possibly TRBD1 (6 bases). Germline lookup yields CDR1 MNHNY and CDR2 SVGAGI (reference sequence). The length of the CDR3 is 14 residues. The ends were cut back, 2 bases at V and 2 bases at J, with 9 bases in the middle. This chain's CDR3 is CASSYRTDNTEAFF. CDR3 sequence (DNA): TGTGCCAGCAGTTACCGGACAGATAACACTGAAGCTTTCTTT.

The V call is TRBV27, the J call TRBJ1-5; D possibly corresponds to TRBD1 (5 bases). Per germline, CDR1 MNHEY and CDR2 SMNVEV (reference sequence). Deletions cut 5 bases from V and 4 bases from J, with 15 bases between. This CDR3 spans 15 amino acids. The CDR3 sequence: CASSPLGGGNQPQHF. CDR3 coding DNA: TGTGCCAGCAGTCCCCTCGGGGGTGGGAATCAGCCCCAGCATTTT.

This chain joins TRBV19 and TRBJ1-2; weak D call: TRBD1 (5 bases). V lost 3 bases to trimming and J lost 5 bases, with 13 bases between them. Germline loops: CDR1 LNHDA, CDR2 SQIVND (reference sequence). The CDR3 sequence is 14 residues long. The CDR3 DNA follows: TGTGCCAGTAGTATTGACAGTAAAAAATATGGCTACACCTTC. As protein: CASSIDSKKYGYTF. Together with reference TRBV19 and TRBJ1-2, the CDR3 gives the full variable domain: DGGITQSPKYLFRKEGQNVTLSCEQNLNHDAMYWYRQDPGQGLRLIYYSQIVNDFQKGDIAEGYSVSREKKESFPLTVTSAQKNPTAFYLCASSIDSKKYGYTFGSGTRLTVV.

The CDR3 loop is CASSLGQVNYGYTF. CDR3 coding DNA: TGTGCCAGCAGCTTAGGACAGGTTAACTATGGCTACACCTTC. The J gene is TRBJ1-2, the V gene TRBV7-2; D may be TRBD1 (6 bases). With 1 base removed from V and 1 base from J, the gap between germline ends came to 7 bases. CDR3 length equals 14 residues. From germline, CDR1 is SGHTA and CDR2 FQGNSA.

The genes are TRBV4-3 and TRBJ1-2, with 8 bases aligning to TRBD1. The CDR3 runs 15 residues. Germline CDR1 LGHNA, CDR2 YSLEER. V lost 4 bases and J lost 7; bases outside the gene matches: 11. The chain's CDR3 is CASSPSGTGPRGYTF. CDR3 coding DNA: TGCGCCAGCAGCCCCTCCGGGACAGGTCCTCGTGGCTACACCTTC.

The chain joins TRBV30 to TRBJ2-4, with 8 bases matching TRBD1. Germline V gives CDR1 GTSNPN, CDR2 SVGIG (reference sequence). This CDR3 contains 14 residues. Trimming took 1 base from V and 5 from J; bases not matched to a gene: 4. The CDR3 nucleotides read TGTGCCTGGAGTGCCGGGACAGGTCAAAACATTCAGTACTTC. Translating gives CAWSAGTGQNIQYF.

This sequence joins TRBV5-4 and TRBJ2-7; TRBD2 matches 8 bases. V lost 0 bases and J lost 7; bases outside the gene matches: 18. CDR3 length equals 18 residues. Per germline, CDR1 SGHNT and CDR2 YYREEE (reference sequence). The CDR3 sequence: CASSLGSLGVAGPREQYF. As DNA, the CDR3 is TGTGCCAGCAGCTTGGGGTCCCTAGGGGTAGCGGGGCCGCGGGAGCAGTACTTC.

The V gene is TRBV7-2, the J gene TRBJ2-6, with D perhaps matching TRBD2 (6 bases). Germline V gives CDR1 SGHTA, CDR2 FQGNSA. Deletions cut 1 base from V and 6 bases from J, with 10 bases between. CDR3 length: 15 residues. CDR3 coding DNA: TGTGCCAGCAGCTTAGAAGGGCGGGAGGCCAACGTCCTGACTTTC. Translation: CASSLEGREANVLTF.

The chain is built from TRBV28 and TRBJ2-6; 7 bases are shared with TRBD1. V shed 5 bases and J 0 bases; nucleotides not matched to a gene: 10. The V gene's germline CDR1 is MDHEN and CDR2 SYDVKM. The CDR3 consists of 18 residues. The CDR3 sequence: CASSPPWAGGSGANVLTF. The CDR3 DNA is TGTGCCAGCAGTCCCCCCTGGGCAGGGGGCTCTGGGGCCAACGTCCTGACTTTC.

The CDR3 bases are TGTGCCAGCACCCCTGGGGGGACTGGGTCACCCCTCCACTTT. It is translated as CASTPGGTGSPLHF. V gene TRBV7-8 combines with J gene TRBJ1-6, with a tentative D call TRBD1 (5 bases). The CDR3 has 14 residues. V lost 7 bases, J lost 10 bases, and 17 bases lay in between. The germline V gene has CDR1 SGHVS and CDR2 FQNEAQ.

V is TRBV6-1 and J is TRBJ1-1, with 9 bases lining up with TRBD1. The CDR3 extends over 15 amino acids. Germline-derived CDR1 and CDR2 are MNHNS and SASEGT. J lost 3 bases, V lost 0 bases, and 2 bases had no gene match. CDR3 coding DNA: TGTGCCAGCAGTGAAGCTGGGACAGGGTACACTGAAGCTTTCTTT. Translating it yields CASSEAGTGYTEAFF.

This clone has just one count. The chain carries TRBV6-5 and TRBJ2-7, with a tentative D call TRBD2 (5 bases). V was pared by 0 bases and J by 1 base, with 13 bases between. From germline, CDR1 is MNHEY and CDR2 SVGAGI. CDR3 length: 16 residues. CDR3 loop: CASSYSHLAGSYEQYF. CDR3 DNA sequence: TGTGCCAGCAGTTACTCCCACCTAGCCGGGTCCTACGAGCAGTACTTC.

The V call is TRBV2, the J call TRBJ2-2; maybe TRBD1 (6 bases). The germline V gene has CDR1 SNHLY and CDR2 FYNNEI. The V gene lost 2 bases and the J gene lost 6 bases, with 7 bases spanning the gap. This CDR3 comprises 13 residues. The CDR3 bases are TGTGCCAGCAGTGAACAGGGGCCCGGGGAGCTGTTTTTT. Its translation is CASSEQGPGELFF.

The rearrangement links TRBV7-3 to TRBJ1-6; 7 bases line up with TRBD1. The CDR3 sequence is 14 residues long. CDR1 and CDR2 (germline): SGHTA, FQGTGA. V shed 4 bases and J 8 bases; nucleotides not matched to a gene: 5. This chain's CDR3 is CASSSQGEDSPLHF. Written as DNA, the CDR3 is TGTGCCAGCAGCTCGCAGGGGGAAGATTCACCCCTCCACTTT.